One and the same sample provided the 31 T cell receptor beta chains below, sequenced in a study of CD8 T cells in Susac syndrome. The authors reverse transcribed roughly 0.5 to 1 ug RNA with random hexamers. TCRdb re-called the immunoSEQ multiplex PCR reads through MiXCR, storing one row per CDR3 protein. The table records over 350,000 distinct CDR3 sequences, more than 70% of them present only once. Sequences were obtained from CD8+ T cells from PBMCs. The receptors shown here come from a human donor with multiple sclerosis.

V gene TRBV11-2 combines with J gene TRBJ2-1; D gene ambiguous. The CDR3 has 12 residues. The V end was cut by 6 bases, the J end by 8 bases, with 11 bases between. The germline V gene has CDR1 SGHAT and CDR2 FQNNGV. This chain's CDR3 is CASSYTLHEQFF. CDR3 bases: TGTGCCAGCAGTTACACGCTCCATGAGCAGTTCTTC.

The chain combines TRBV19 with TRBJ1-1; possibly TRBD1 for D (5 bases). Looked up from germline, CDR1 is LNHDA and CDR2 is SQIVND (reference sequence). The V and J ends lost 5 bases and 7 bases respectively, with 17 bases between them. This CDR3 is 14 amino acids long. The CDR3 here is CASSFPYGGFEAFF. In DNA form, the CDR3 reads TGTGCCAGTAGTTTCCCCTATGGGGGATTTGAAGCTTTCTTT.

The genes are TRBV13 and TRBJ2-3, with 9 bases fitting TRBD2. This CDR3 region has 19 residues. Germline CDR1 PRHDT, CDR2 FYEKMQ (reference sequence). Trimming cost V 6 bases and J 2 bases; bases outside gene matches: 18. CDR3 coding DNA: TGTGCCAGCAGTTCCTCTAGCGGGGAGTCCCAGAAGCTCACAGATACGCAGTATTTT. Amino acids: CASSSSSGESQKLTDTQYF.

V and J are TRBV28 and TRBJ2-5; TRBD2 agrees at 8 bases. After removal of 3 bases from V and 2 bases from J, the junction contained 11 bases not matched to a gene. Germline assignment: CDR1 MDHEN and CDR2 SYDVKM. The length of the CDR3 is 17 residues. CDR3 protein: CASSFRFRGRLQETQYF. CDR3 sequence (DNA): TGTGCCAGCAGTTTCCGGTTTCGCGGGAGGTTACAAGAGACCCAGTACTTC.

The chain is built from TRBV10-3 and TRBJ1-2; TRBD1 matches 8 bases. Germline V gives CDR1 ENHRY, CDR2 SYGVKD. The trim removed 6 bases at V and 1 base at J, leaving 4 bases unmatched. The CDR3 consists of 14 residues. The CDR3 coding sequence is TGTGCCATCAGGGCAGGGGGCGTTAACTATGGCTACACCTTC. The encoded protein is CAIRAGGVNYGYTF.

V gene TRBV4-1 combines with J gene TRBJ1-1, with D tentatively TRBD1 (5 bases). The germline CDR1 and CDR2 sequences are MGHRA and YSYEKL. CDR3 size: 15 residues. V lost 0 bases and J 6 bases, leaving 14 bases between the germline ends. The DNA for the CDR3 is TGCGCCAGCAGCCAAGAAAGTGGGGGAGGTTCTGAAGCTTTCTTT. Its protein is CASSQESGGGSEAFF.

The CDR3 sequence: CASAGTGNTEAFF. In nucleotides, the CDR3 is TGTGCCAGCGCAGGGACAGGCAACACTGAAGCTTTCTTT. This sequence joins TRBV18 and TRBJ1-1; TRBD1 matches at 8 bases. The trim removed 8 bases at V and 2 bases at J, leaving 4 bases unmatched. The CDR3 has 13 residues. The germline V gene encodes CDR1 KGHSH and CDR2 LQKENI. Variable domain in full (rest from reference TRBV18 and TRBJ1-1): NAGVMQNPRHLVRRRGQEARLRCSPMKGHSHVYWYRQLPEEGLKFMVYLQKENIIDESGMPKERFSAEFPKEGPSILRIQQVVRGDSAAYFCASAGTGNTEAFFGQGTRLTVV.

This sequence joins TRBV28 and TRBJ1-4; a weak D match, TRBD1 (5 bases). Looked up from germline, CDR1 is MDHEN and CDR2 is SYDVKM. The CDR3 is 15 residues long. V lost 6 bases and J 1 base, leaving 12 bases between the germline ends. In DNA form, the CDR3 reads TGTGCCAGCAGACACGGGGCGGAAACTAATGAAAAACTGTTTTTT. It is translated as CASRHGAETNEKLFF.

The chain joins TRBV30 to TRBJ2-5; D is undetermined. With 0 bases removed from V and 2 bases from J, the gap between germline ends came to 10 bases. Germline V gives CDR1 GTSNPN, CDR2 SVGIG (reference sequence). The CDR3 spans 14 residues. CDR3 amino acids: CAWSVPDPQETQYF. The CDR3 DNA reads as TGTGCCTGGAGTGTACCAGATCCACAAGAGACCCAGTACTTC.

The rearrangement links TRBV4-1 to TRBJ2-5, with no clear D. Trimming stripped 0 bases from V and 0 bases from J, with 8 bases between. Germline V lookup: CDR1 MGHRA, CDR2 YSYEKL. The CDR3 runs to 15 residues. The CDR3 nucleotides read TGCGCCAGCAGCCAAGAACGACCGGACCAAGAGACCCAGTACTTC. Translated: CASSQERPDQETQYF.

This CDR3 is CASNPGTAYNEQFF. In nucleotides, the CDR3 is TGCGCCAGCAACCCTGGGACAGCCTACAATGAGCAGTTCTTC. The chain recombines TRBV10-2 with TRBJ2-1; 7 bases are shared with TRBD1. CDR1 WSHSY and CDR2 SAAADI come from the germline V gene. J lost 2 bases, V lost 7 bases, and 5 bases had no gene match. The CDR3 sequence is 14 residues long.

The gene calls are TRBV11-2 and TRBJ2-3, with 9 positions matching TRBD2. CDR3 length: 17 amino acids. The V gene end was trimmed by 1 base and the J gene end by 2 bases; junction bases not matched to a gene: 7. Looked up from germline, CDR1 is SGHAT and CDR2 is FQNNGV. The CDR3 DNA reads TGTGCCAGCAGCTTAGCTCCTGGCGGGGGGGCCACAGATACGCAGTATTTT. This codes for CASSLAPGGGATDTQYF.

The chain employs TRBV7-9 and TRBJ2-5; 7 nucleotides line up with TRBD1. Losses at the gene ends were 6 bases for V and 0 bases for J; bases not matched to a gene: 7. Germline V gene lookup returns CDR1 SEHNR and CDR2 FQNEAQ (reference sequence). This CDR3 is built from 15 residues. This CDR3 is CASRVGTAYQETQYF. CDR3 coding DNA: TGTGCCAGCAGAGTCGGGACAGCCTACCAAGAGACCCAGTACTTC.

The genes are TRBV6-6 and TRBJ2-1, with TRBD2 identical over 8 bases. Germline V CDR1 and CDR2: MNHNY, SVGAGI (reference sequence). V was clipped by 4 bases and J by 7 bases; unmatched bases: 6. The CDR3 is 14 amino acids. In nucleotides, the CDR3 is TGTGCCAGCAGTTCGGGACTAGGAAGGAATGAGCAGTTCTTC. Translation gives CASSSGLGRNEQFF.

The chain has TRBV4-1 and TRBJ2-7; perhaps D is TRBD1 or TRBD2 (5 bases each). Trimming left V 1 base short and J 6 bases short, with 10 bases between. Germline CDR1 MGHRA, CDR2 YSYEKL. The CDR3 is 13 residues long. The CDR3 protein is CASSQGSGLEQYF. The DNA of the CDR3 is TGCGCCAGCAGCCAAGGTTCGGGGCTCGAGCAGTACTTC.

The V and J genes are TRBV30 and TRBJ1-1; D is perhaps TRBD1 (5 bases). The germline V gene encodes CDR1 GTSNPN and CDR2 SVGIG (reference sequence). The length of the CDR3 is 15 residues. The V end lost 0 bases, the J end lost 8 bases, and 19 bases lay between the germline ends. The CDR3 here is CAWSVLGAGVIEAFF. The CDR3 DNA sequence: TGTGCCTGGAGTGTACTAGGGGCGGGGGTGATAGAAGCTTTCTTT.

The chain combines TRBV28 with TRBJ2-7; D is uncertain. The CDR3 covers 14 residues. V lost 4 bases to trimming and J lost 2 bases, with 12 bases between them. Germline lookup yields CDR1 MDHEN and CDR2 SYDVKM. CDR3 sequence reads: CASSSRSSAYEQYF. The CDR3 DNA reads as TGTGCCAGCAGTTCCCGCAGCTCTGCCTACGAGCAGTACTTC. Variable domain in full (rest from reference TRBV28 and TRBJ2-7): DVKVTQSSRYLVKRTGEKVFLECVQDMDHENMFWYRQDPGLGLRLIYFSYDVKMKEKGDIPEGYSVSREKKERFSLILESASTNQTSMYLCASSSRSSAYEQYFGPGTRLTVT.

CDR3 sequence reads: CASSPGTLMSGADTQYF. DNA of the CDR3: TGTGCCAGCAGCCCCGGGACTTTGATGTCGGGGGCAGATACGCAGTATTTT. The V gene is TRBV9, the J gene TRBJ2-3; possible D gene TRBD2, 6 bases. The CDR3 covers 17 residues. Between the trimmed V and J ends, which lost 4 bases and 4 bases, there was a span of 22 bases. The germline CDR1 and CDR2 sequences are SGDLS and YYNGEE.

The V and J genes are TRBV7-6 and TRBJ2-7; 9 bases align to TRBD1. The germline V gene has CDR1 SGHVS and CDR2 FNYEAQ. The CDR3 totals 17 residues. Trimming at V came to 5 bases and at J to 1 base, leaving 12 bases not matched to a gene. The CDR3 sequence is CASSGGSRTGESYEQYF. CDR3 coding DNA: TGTGCCAGCAGCGGGGGCTCCAGGACAGGGGAATCCTACGAGCAGTACTTC. The variable domain in full, with the rest retrieved from reference TRBV7-6 and TRBJ2-7, is GAGVSQSPRYKVTKRGQDVALRCDPISGHVSLYWYRQALGQGPEFLTYFNYEAQQDKSGLPNDRFSAERPEGSISTLTIQRTEQRDSAMYRCASSGGSRTGESYEQYFGPGTRLTVT.

This clonotype has just a few counts. The gene calls are TRBV6-2 or TRBV6-3 and TRBJ1-6; D call uncertain. The germline V gene encodes CDR1 MNHEY and CDR2 SVGEGT. This CDR3 region has 13 residues. Trimming removed 2 bases at V and 3 bases at J, with 2 bases between. As DNA, the CDR3 is TGTGCCAGCAGTTACGTCTATAATTCACCCCTCCACTTT. Its protein is CASSYVYNSPLHF.

The rearrangement joins TRBV12-5 to TRBJ1-1; 7 bases agree with TRBD1. CDR1 is LGHNT, CDR2 FRNRAP, per germline. Trimming at V came to 4 bases and at J to 1 base, leaving 6 bases not matched to a gene. The CDR3 totals 15 residues. As DNA, the CDR3 is TGTGCTAGTGGTTCCCTCGACAGGGCGAACACTGAAGCTTTCTTT. Protein sequence: CASGSLDRANTEAFF.

The genes are TRBV19 and TRBJ2-5; D is unclear. This CDR3 is 13 amino acids long. V gave up 7 bases and J gave up 3 bases, with 12 bases separating them. Per germline, CDR1 LNHDA and CDR2 SQIVND (reference sequence). The CDR3 DNA is TGTGCCAGTATTGGCCCCGTTGAAGAGACCCAGTACTTC. Protein sequence: CASIGPVEETQYF. The full variable domain, completed using reference TRBV19 and TRBJ2-5, is DGGITQSPKYLFRKEGQNVTLSCEQNLNHDAMYWYRQDPGQGLRLIYYSQIVNDFQKGDIAEGYSVSREKKESFPLTVTSAQKNPTAFYLCASIGPVEETQYFGPGTRLLVL.

For this clonotype: In this CDR3 the conserved last residue, phenylalanine or tryptophan, is missing, so a read error is likely. The rearrangement joins TRBV19 to TRBJ2-7; a possible D gene is TRBD1 (6 bases). Deletions cut 5 bases from V and 0 bases from J, with 17 bases between. This CDR3 contains 16 residues. Germline CDR1 LNHDA, CDR2 SQIVND (reference sequence). CDR3 residues: CASSPTGTPSSYEQYL. The CDR3 DNA sequence: TGTGCCAGTAGTCCGACCGGGACACCGAGCTCCTACGAGCAGTACCTC.

The rearrangement links TRBV4-1 to TRBJ2-7; no definite D call. The ends were cut back, 0 bases at V and 5 bases at J, with 14 bases in the middle. Germline V gene lookup returns CDR1 MGHRA and CDR2 YSYEKL. This CDR3 is 15 amino acids long. The CDR3 region is CASSQEWSAVNEQYF. The CDR3 bases are TGCGCCAGCAGCCAAGAATGGTCGGCGGTGAACGAGCAGTACTTC.

The chain couples TRBV5-1 to TRBJ2-7; D unresolved. Trimming took 0 bases from V and 2 from J, leaving 12 bases between them. The CDR3 length is 15 residues. Germline V gene data show CDR1 as SGHRS and CDR2 as YFSETQ. The CDR3 region is CASSLEDDRPYEQYF. For the CDR3, the DNA is TGCGCCAGCAGCTTGGAGGACGATCGGCCCTACGAGCAGTACTTC.

The chain employs TRBV6-5 and TRBJ1-1; D is ambiguous. Germline V gene data show CDR1 as MNHEY and CDR2 as SVGAGI. The CDR3 is 13 amino acids. Trimming removed 4 bases at V and 2 bases at J, with 8 bases between. The DNA of the CDR3 is TGTGCCAGCAGTTGGACCTCTAACACTGAAGCTTTCTTT. Encoded protein: CASSWTSNTEAFF.

This chain joins TRBV28 and TRBJ2-1, with TRBD2 matching 9 bases. Trimming took 6 bases from V and 7 from J; bases not matched to a gene: 10. The germline CDR1 and CDR2 sequences are MDHEN and SYDVKM. CDR3 length: 15 amino acids. CDR3 in DNA: TGTGCCAGCAGACCGATCGCGGGAGGGCCGAATGAGCAGTTCTTC. This sequence encodes CASRPIAGGPNEQFF. Together with reference TRBV28 and TRBJ2-1, the CDR3 gives the full variable domain: DVKVTQSSRYLVKRTGEKVFLECVQDMDHENMFWYRQDPGLGLRLIYFSYDVKMKEKGDIPEGYSVSREKKERFSLILESASTNQTSMYLCASRPIAGGPNEQFFGPGTRLTVL.

This clonotype appeared a single time. The rearrangement joins TRBV11-2 to TRBJ2-1; D is unresolved. V was clipped by 4 bases and J by 2 bases, with 15 bases between them. Germline CDR1 reads SGHAT; CDR2 reads FQNNGV. The CDR3 runs to 16 residues. Written as DNA, the CDR3 is TGTGCCAGCAGCTCCCTAAGGATTGCTGCCTACAATGAGCAGTTCTTC. Its translation: CASSSLRIAAYNEQFF.

The genes are TRBV20-1 and TRBJ2-3, with D perhaps assigned TRBD1 or TRBD2 (5 bases each). Deletions cut 3 bases from V and 6 bases from J, with 16 bases between. The CDR3 is 14 amino acids. Germline CDR1 reads DFQATT; CDR2 reads SNEGSKA (reference sequence). The CDR3, as DNA: TGCAGTGCTAGGGGGACGGGCGGTGGGGATACGCAGTATTTT. Encoded protein: CSARGTGGGDTQYF.

The chain links TRBV27 to TRBJ1-2, with 7 bases that match TRBD1. The germline V gene encodes CDR1 MNHEY and CDR2 SMNVEV (reference sequence). The CDR3 consists of 14 residues. V shed 6 bases, J shed 4 bases, and the junction held 8 bases outside the gene matches. The CDR3 loop reads CASREPGQIYGYTF. In DNA form, the CDR3 reads TGTGCCAGCAGGGAACCGGGACAGATCTATGGCTACACCTTC.

In this sample, this clonotype turned up a few times. J is TRBJ2-4 and V is TRBV7-2, with D perhaps being TRBD1 or TRBD2 (6 bases each). The V gene lost 1 base and the J gene lost 9 bases, with 16 bases spanning the gap. The CDR3 contains 15 residues. Germline assignment: CDR1 SGHTA and CDR2 FQGNSA. This CDR3 is CASSLVGGGDSIQYF. As DNA, the CDR3 is TGTGCCAGCAGCTTAGTCGGGGGCGGTGACAGCATTCAGTACTTC.